Listed below are T cell receptor beta chains from one sample, sequenced in a study of T-cell reconstitution after alpha-beta-depleted transplantation in children. TCRdb re-derived calls from the PCR reads in MiXCR, one entry per CDR3 protein. This table holds 500,000 or so distinct CDR3 sequences, about an eighth found once. Sequenced here: PBMCs, mostly from graft donor cells, sampled 180 days after TCRalphabeta/CD19-depleted stem cell transplant. Source of these receptors: a female patient aged 2-9 years who had a stem cell transplant for aplastic anemia, so the T cells may come from the graft donor. The CDR3 runs from the conserved cysteine through the conserved F or W. Fields, in order: J gene, V gene, CDR3 protein.

J: TRBJ2-1
V: TRBV20-1
CDR3: CSALSGLAGGPGEQFF

J: TRBJ2-3
V: TRBV18
CDR3: CASSPHRGLAGGTDTQYF

J: TRBJ2-1
V: TRBV11-2
CDR3: CASSSLDRGPYNEQFF

J: TRBJ2-7
V: TRBV12-3/TRBV12-4
CDR3: CASSLAGGSHEQYF

J: TRBJ1-4
V: TRBV7-8
CDR3: CASSLVEKQMGLFF

J: TRBJ2-3
V: TRBV29-1
CDR3: CSVVPGTFGSSTDTQYF

J: TRBJ2-1
V: TRBV2
CDR3: CASRANYPSYNEQFF

J: TRBJ2-2
V: TRBV21-1
CDR3: CASSKSLAETYGELFF

J: TRBJ1-5
V: TRBV15
CDR3: CATSRDMASNQPQHF

J: TRBJ1-5
V: TRBV15
CDR3: CATSRESQGGRNQPQHF

J: TRBJ2-7
V: TRBV20-1
CDR3: CSALASGRAGEQYF

J: TRBJ2-3
V: TRBV7-9
CDR3: CASSSFRDSDTQYF

J: TRBJ2-7
V: TRBV5-1
CDR3: CASSLGHYYEQYF

J: TRBJ2-7
V: TRBV12-3/TRBV12-4
CDR3: CASSYILRGDEQYF

J: TRBJ2-2
V: TRBV20-1
CDR3: CSARNLGLGPRSREYTGELFF

J: TRBJ1-4
V: TRBV12-3/TRBV12-4
CDR3: CASSARDRGPVTNEKLFF

J: TRBJ1-2
V: TRBV12-3/TRBV12-4
CDR3: CASSPSDRGAYGYTF

J: TRBJ2-7
V: TRBV29-1
CDR3: CSVEGQHSYEQYF

J: TRBJ2-1
V: TRBV9
CDR3: CASSVGGEIGPGYNEQFF

J: TRBJ2-5
V: TRBV3-1
CDR3: CASSIQGMIPETQYF

J: TRBJ2-1
V: TRBV9
CDR3: CASSVEGEGYNEQFF

J: TRBJ1-5
V: TRBV7-8
CDR3: CASSFLGGLDNQPQHF

J: TRBJ2-7
V: TRBV7-9
CDR3: CASRPSMWGPYEQYF

J: TRBJ1-2
V: TRBV3-1
CDR3: CASSQQGANYGYTF

J: TRBJ1-2
V: TRBV29-1
CDR3: CSVRTGLDYGYTF

J: TRBJ2-3
V: TRBV5-1
CDR3: CASSSRGGPPWEHTQYF

J: TRBJ2-1
V: TRBV10-3
CDR3: CAISEQGGLALSSYNEQFF

J: TRBJ1-2
V: TRBV12-3/TRBV12-4
CDR3: CASIPLGVGNYGYTF

J: TRBJ2-5
V: TRBV27
CDR3: CASSSARTPAAQYF

J: TRBJ2-1
V: TRBV18
CDR3: CASSRLAGDNEQFF

J: TRBJ1-5
V: TRBV4-1
CDR3: CASSQEAGLYNDSNQPQHF

J: TRBJ2-1
V: TRBV9
CDR3: CASSLGTAPNNEQFF

J: TRBJ2-6
V: TRBV20-1
CDR3: CSARRGGLAGAGANVLTF

J: TRBJ1-1
V: TRBV10-3
CDR3: CAISKQGPSNTEAFF

J: TRBJ2-1
V: TRBV6-5
CDR3: CASSYSIGVVYNEQFF

J: TRBJ1-1
V: TRBV20-1
CDR3: CSASSGHLNTEAFF